This T cell receptor beta chain comes out of a study of T cell responses to AZD1222 COVID-19 vaccine. Background on the study: The analysis combined second doses at about 4 or about 12 weeks. General study points: Females made up more of the donors, who were largely white British, and clonal diversity may have come out too low. Reportedly, nearly half of unique spike TCRs recognized epitopes outside B.1.351/B.1.1.7 mutations.

As to this clone: What it recognizes is unknown.

Germline CDR1 and CDR2: MNHEY and SVGAGI. CDR3 length equals 15 residues. Trimming took 0 bases from V and 6 from J, leaving 13 bases between them. Profiling relied on immunoSEQ multiplex PCR, and the TCRdb table lists in-frame clones only, not all of them. Of 120,000 or so clones listed, about 88% are singletons. This clonotype originated in an adult in good health. The material sequenced was peripheral blood, taken on day 0 of AZD1222 vaccination. V usage is TRBV6-5 and J usage is TRBJ2-3, with D perhaps TRBD2 (6 bases). The chain's CDR3 is CASSYSVASADTQYF. As DNA, the CDR3 is TGTGCCAGCAGTTACTCAGTTGCTAGCGCGGATACGCAGTATTTT.